This is a list of T cell receptor beta chains from one sample in a study of CD8 T cell repertoires and HIV-1 epitope variants. The antigens for these receptors are not known. TCRdb's copy holds only in-frame clones and misses some; the assay was immunoSEQ multiplex PCR. This repertoire shows about 4,000 clones, approximately 70% found once; its top ten account for approximately 40%. Input material: cultured CD8+ T cells derived from PBMCs. Receptor source: a male donor with HIV. The CDR3 runs from the conserved cysteine through the conserved F or W. The D gene is left open where the match is weak. Rows may omit the clone size; those that give it use once, few, many or a size class.

J: TRBJ2-7; D: -; V: TRBV6-1; size: medium-sized; DNA: TGTGCCAGCAGTGATCAGGGAAGCTCCTACGAGCAGTACTTC; CDR3: CASSDQGSSYEQYF
J: TRBJ2-3; D: TRBD2; V: TRBV4-1; size: -; DNA: TGCGCCAGCAGCCAAGATCCAGGACTAGCCCTAAGCACAGATACGCAGTATTTT; CDR3: CASSQDPGLALSTDTQYF
J: TRBJ2-7; D: TRBD1; V: TRBV7-2; size: -; DNA: TGTGCCAGCAGCTTAGTGGGACAGTCCTACGAGCAGTACTTC; CDR3: CASSLVGQSYEQYF
J: TRBJ1-1; D: -; V: TRBV7-9; size: medium-sized; DNA: TGTGCCAGCAGCCCCCGGGGGATGGGGGCATCGAGAACTGAAGCTTTCTTT; CDR3: CASSPRGMGASRTEAFF
J: TRBJ2-7; D: TRBD1; V: TRBV5-6; size: once; DNA: TGTGCCAGCAGCTTTTTGGGGACAGCTACCTACGAGCAGTACTTC; CDR3: CASSFLGTATYEQYF
J: TRBJ2-7; D: -; V: TRBV25-1; size: few; DNA: TGTGCCAGCAGTGAACGCGGACTCCCCTACGAGCAGTACTTC; CDR3: CASSERGLPYEQYF
J: TRBJ2-1; D: TRBD1; V: TRBV6-6; size: -; DNA: TGTGCCAGCAGTTACTCAGCAGGGGGCAATGAGCAGTTCTTC; CDR3: CASSYSAGGNEQFF
J: TRBJ2-1; D: -; V: TRBV2; size: few; DNA: TGTGCCAGTCGGTCCCTGGACTCACCCGAGCAGTTCTTC; CDR3: CASRSLDSPEQFF
J: TRBJ1-2; D: -; V: TRBV27; size: -; DNA: TGTGCCAGCAGTTTTACAATGGGTAACTATGGCTACACCTTC; CDR3: CASSFTMGNYGYTF
J: TRBJ2-3; D: -; V: TRBV4-2; size: -; DNA: TGTGCCAGCAGCCAAGATCCCGGGACGGTACTCACAGATACGCAGTATTTT; CDR3: CASSQDPGTVLTDTQYF
J: TRBJ1-1; D: -; V: TRBV18; size: -; DNA: TGTGCCAGCTCACAGGTCCGTGGGGGGGACACTGAAGCTTTCTTT; CDR3: CASSQVRGGDTEAFF
J: TRBJ2-2; D: TRBD1; V: TRBV11-3; size: few; DNA: TGTGCCAGCAGCATGAACGGACAGGGGACCGGGGAGCTGTTTTTT; CDR3: CASSMNGQGTGELFF
J: TRBJ1-6; D: -; V: TRBV30; size: -; DNA: TGTGCCTGGAGGGGTCAGTCAAACAATTCACCCCTCCACTTT; CDR3: CAWRGQSNNSPLHF
J: TRBJ2-2; D: -; V: TRBV29-1; size: -; DNA: TGCAGCGTCCCGGGACCGACAGGTGGCGGGGAGCTGTTTTTT; CDR3: CSVPGPTGGGELFF
J: TRBJ1-6; D: -; V: TRBV5-4; size: -; DNA: TGTGCCAGCAGCCACAGGGAGGCCAATTCACCCCTCCACTTT; CDR3: CASSHREANSPLHF
J: TRBJ2-7; D: -; V: TRBV27; size: once; DNA: TGTGCCAGCAGTTTAACAGAAGCCTACGAGCAGTACTTC; CDR3: CASSLTEAYEQYF
J: TRBJ2-7; D: -; V: TRBV5-5; size: -; DNA: TGTGCCAGCAGCTTGGACTACACCTACGAGCAGTACTTC; CDR3: CASSLDYTYEQYF
J: TRBJ2-4; D: -; V: TRBV27; size: -; DNA: TGTGCCAGCAGTTTTATTGCGGGTGCCAAAAACATTCAGTACTTC; CDR3: CASSFIAGAKNIQYF
J: TRBJ1-1; D: -; V: TRBV28; size: -; DNA: TGTGCCAGCGAACTAAACACTGAAGCTTTCTTT; CDR3: CASELNTEAFF
J: TRBJ1-1; D: -; V: TRBV9; size: -; DNA: TGTGCCAGCAGCCCCCTAACTGAAGCTTTCTTT; CDR3: CASSPLTEAFF
J: TRBJ1-5; D: TRBD1; V: TRBV19; size: -; DNA: TGTGCCAGTAGGGGACAGGGGGCCGTCCAAAGCGCCCAGCATTTT; CDR3: CASRGQGAVQSAQHF
J: TRBJ2-2; D: TRBD2; V: TRBV4-2; size: -; DNA: TGTGCCAGCAGCCAAGATACTCGGACTAGCGGGAGGAGGGCCGGGGAGCTGTTTTTT; CDR3: CASSQDTRTSGRRAGELFF